This T cell receptor (beta chain) was sequenced for a study of long-term antiretroviral therapy in people with HIV. Study results and limitations: Among HIV repertoires, CDR3 length ranges were narrower than those of controls. ART was followed by higher diversity that remained below transplant donor controls.

With respect to this clone: The target antigen is unknown.

Version v3.0 of the immunoSEQ assay was performed at survey level. The data were produced by immunoSEQ multiplex PCR, yet TCRdb's version contains in-frame clones alone and is incomplete. The sample has around 15,000 clones, approximately 94% seen once. The CDR3 runs 12 residues. Trimming pared 3 bases from V and 6 bases from J, leaving 8 bases between. Germline CDR1 and CDR2: SNHLY and FYNNEI. The sequenced sample was unsorted PBMCs, obtained about 6 years after starting antiretroviral therapy. The chain uses TRBV2 and TRBJ1-2; D is unresolved. This sequence originates from a woman aged 50 to 60 with HIV. CDR3 coding DNA: TGTGCCAGCAGTGAGGGAGGGAATGGCTACACCTTC. Encoded protein: CASSEGGNGYTF.